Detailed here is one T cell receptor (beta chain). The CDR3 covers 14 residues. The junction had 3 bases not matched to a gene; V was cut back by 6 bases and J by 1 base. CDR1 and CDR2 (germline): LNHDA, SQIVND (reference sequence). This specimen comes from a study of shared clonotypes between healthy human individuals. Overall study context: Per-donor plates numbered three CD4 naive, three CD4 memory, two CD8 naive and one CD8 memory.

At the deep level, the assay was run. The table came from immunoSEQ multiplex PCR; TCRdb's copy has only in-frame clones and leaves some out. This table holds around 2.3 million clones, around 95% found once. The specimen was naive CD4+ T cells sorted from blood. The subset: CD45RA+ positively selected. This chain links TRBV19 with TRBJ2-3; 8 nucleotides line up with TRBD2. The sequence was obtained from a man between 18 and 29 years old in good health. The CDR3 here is CASRETSGTDTQYF. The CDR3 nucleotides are TGTGCCAGTAGGGAGACTAGCGGCACAGATACGCAGTATTTT.